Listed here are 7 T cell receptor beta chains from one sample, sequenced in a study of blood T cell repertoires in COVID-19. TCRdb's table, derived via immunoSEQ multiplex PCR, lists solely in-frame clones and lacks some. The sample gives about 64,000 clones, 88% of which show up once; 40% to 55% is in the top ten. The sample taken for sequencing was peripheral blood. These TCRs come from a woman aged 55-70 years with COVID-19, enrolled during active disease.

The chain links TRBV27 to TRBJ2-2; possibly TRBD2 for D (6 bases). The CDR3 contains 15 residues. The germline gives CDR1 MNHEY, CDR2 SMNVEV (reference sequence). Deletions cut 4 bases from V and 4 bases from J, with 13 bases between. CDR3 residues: CASSSYQGGTGELFF. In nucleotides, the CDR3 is TGTGCCAGCAGTTCCTACCAGGGAGGCACCGGGGAGCTGTTTTTT.

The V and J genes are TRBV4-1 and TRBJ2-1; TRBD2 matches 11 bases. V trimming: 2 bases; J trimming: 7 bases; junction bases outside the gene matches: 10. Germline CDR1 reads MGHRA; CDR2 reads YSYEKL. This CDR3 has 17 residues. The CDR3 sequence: CASSQNQAASGRNEQFF. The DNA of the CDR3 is TGCGCCAGCAGCCAAAACCAAGCGGCTAGCGGGAGGAATGAGCAGTTCTTC.

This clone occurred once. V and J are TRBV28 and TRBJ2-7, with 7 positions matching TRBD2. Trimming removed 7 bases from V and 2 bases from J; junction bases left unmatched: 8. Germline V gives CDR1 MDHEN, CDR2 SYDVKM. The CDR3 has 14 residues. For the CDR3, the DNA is TGTGCCAGCAATCCCCTAGCGGAAACCTACGAGCAGTACTTC. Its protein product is CASNPLAETYEQYF.

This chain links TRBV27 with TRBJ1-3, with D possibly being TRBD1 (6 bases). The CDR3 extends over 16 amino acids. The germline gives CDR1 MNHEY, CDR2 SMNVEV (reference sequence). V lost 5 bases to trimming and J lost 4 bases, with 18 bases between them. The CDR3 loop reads CASSIDRPQLGNTIYF. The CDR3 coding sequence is TGTGCCAGCAGTATAGACAGGCCCCAGCTGGGAAACACCATATATTTT.

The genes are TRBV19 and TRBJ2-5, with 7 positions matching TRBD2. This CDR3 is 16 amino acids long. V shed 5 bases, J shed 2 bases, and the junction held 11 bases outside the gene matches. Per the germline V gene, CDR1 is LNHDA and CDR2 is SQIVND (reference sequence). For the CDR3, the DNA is TGTGCCAGTAGTCCTGGTGGAGCGGGACTACAAGAGACCCAGTACTTC. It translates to CASSPGGAGLQETQYF.

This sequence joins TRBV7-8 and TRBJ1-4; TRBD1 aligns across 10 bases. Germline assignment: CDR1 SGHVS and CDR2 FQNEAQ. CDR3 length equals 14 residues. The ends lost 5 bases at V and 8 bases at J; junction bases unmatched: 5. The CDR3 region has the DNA TGTGCCAGCAGCCGGGACAGGGGAGGCGAAAAACTGTTTTTT. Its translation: CASSRDRGGEKLFF.

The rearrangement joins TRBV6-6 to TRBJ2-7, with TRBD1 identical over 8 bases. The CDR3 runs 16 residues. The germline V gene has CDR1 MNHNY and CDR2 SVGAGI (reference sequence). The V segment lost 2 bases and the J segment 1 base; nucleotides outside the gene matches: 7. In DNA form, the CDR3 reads TGTGCCAGCAGTTACCCCCCCGGGACAGGTTCCTACGAGCAGTACTTC. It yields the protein CASSYPPGTGSYEQYF.